A selection of T cell receptor beta chains follows, all from one sample in a study of blood T cell repertoires in COVID-19. Measured with immunoSEQ multiplex PCR; TCRdb has only the in-frame clones, and not every one. The sample includes under 200,000 clones, 70% to 90% seen only once; the top ten take about 5.6%. Material: peripheral blood. These receptors all stem from a woman between 45 and 60 years old with COVID-19, enrolled during active disease. Each CDR3 is given with its conserved first and last residue. D genes are given only for firm matches. Clone size is not always given. Where it is, it says once, few, many or a class for expanded clones.

v_gene	j_gene	abundance	d_gene	CDR3nt	CDR3aa
TRBV27	TRBJ2-7	NA	NA	TGTGCCAGCAGTTTTGGGCTACCTCCGGGGGAGCAGTACTTC	CASSFGLPPGEQYF
TRBV10-3	TRBJ2-3	NA	TRBD1	TGTGCCATCAGGGGGACAGGTACAGATACGCAGTATTTT	CAIRGTGTDTQYF
TRBV30	TRBJ1-2	few	NA	TGTGCCTGGAGTGTACCGCCGTGGGCCTCGGCTTCGGGGGGCTACACCTTC	CAWSVPPWASASGGYTF
TRBV9	TRBJ2-2	NA	TRBD2	TGTGCCAGCAGCTCCGCGGGGGGCTCCACCGGGGAGCTGTTTTTT	CASSSAGGSTGELFF
TRBV28	TRBJ1-2	NA	TRBD1	TGTGCCAGCAGTCTCGCGACAGGGGGCGGTTTGATCTATGGCTACACCTTC	CASSLATGGGLIYGYTF
TRBV7-2	TRBJ1-1	NA	TRBD1	TGTGCCAGCAGCTTAGGGACAGGGTATCAGACTGAAGCTTTCTTT	CASSLGTGYQTEAFF
TRBV19	TRBJ1-6	NA	NA	TGTGCCAGTAGTGATAGACGGGATAATTCACCCCTCCACTTT	CASSDRRDNSPLHF
TRBV18	TRBJ2-7	NA	NA	TGTGCCAGCTCACCACCCACGACGGGAAAGACCTACGAGCAGTACTTC	CASSPPTTGKTYEQYF
TRBV6-6	TRBJ2-1	NA	TRBD1	TGTGCCAGCAGCCCCCCGGGACAGGGGATCTACAATGAGCAGTTCTTC	CASSPPGQGIYNEQFF
TRBV5-1	TRBJ2-1	NA	TRBD1	TGCGCCAGCAGCTTCTCCGGGACAGAATACAATGAGCAGTTCTTC	CASSFSGTEYNEQFF
TRBV7-3	TRBJ2-3	NA	TRBD1	TGTGCCAGCAGCCCCGGGACAGGGGTAGATACGCAGTATTTT	CASSPGTGVDTQYF
TRBV3-1/TRBV3-2	TRBJ2-1	NA	NA	TGTGCCAGCAGCCACGACCTAGCCGCCTACAATGAGCAGTTCTTC	CASSHDLAAYNEQFF
TRBV7-2	TRBJ1-5	NA	NA	TGTGCCAGCAGCTTAGCGGCGGGTTGGCAGCCCCAGCATTTT	CASSLAAGWQPQHF
TRBV11-2	TRBJ2-1	once	NA	TGTGCCAGCAGCTTTGACATAGAGCAGTTCTTC	CASSFDIEQFF
TRBV7-3	TRBJ2-3	NA	NA	TGTGCCAGCAGCTTAGGGTCGAGTGGCGGAATCACAGATACGCAGTATTTT	CASSLGSSGGITDTQYF
TRBV5-1	TRBJ2-1	few	TRBD2	TGCGCCAGCAGCTTGGCTGATAGCGGGGTTGGCAATGAGCAGTTCTTC	CASSLADSGVGNEQFF
TRBV5-6	TRBJ2-3	NA	TRBD1	TGTGCCAGCATCAACAGGGGGGCAGATACGCAGTATTTT	CASINRGADTQYF
TRBV7-7	TRBJ2-1	NA	TRBD1	TGTGCTAGCAGCCCAATTACAGGGGCGGGCAAGAATGAGCAGTTCTTC	CASSPITGAGKNEQFF
TRBV25-1	TRBJ2-6	NA	TRBD1	TGTGCCAGCACTTCCAGACAGGGTTCGGAATCTGGGGCCAACGTCCTGACTTTC	CASTSRQGSESGANVLTF
TRBV6-2/TRBV6-3	TRBJ1-2	NA	NA	TGTGCCAGCAGTTACCGGGGGGCTATAGATGGCTACACCTTC	CASSYRGAIDGYTF
TRBV6-1	TRBJ2-7	NA	TRBD1	TGTGCCAGCAGTGAAACCAGGACAGGGGGTATAGGGGAATACGAGCAGTACTTC	CASSETRTGGIGEYEQYF
TRBV6-5	TRBJ2-2	NA	NA	TGTGCCATCCCCGCTGATACGAGGACCGGGGAGCTGTTTTTT	CAIPADTRTGELFF
TRBV2	TRBJ2-2	NA	TRBD2	TGTGCCAGCAGAACCGGGACTAGCTTCACCGGGGAGCTGTTTTTT	CASRTGTSFTGELFF
TRBV18	TRBJ2-1	NA	TRBD2	TGTGCCAGCTCACCACCATTAGCGGGGGGCCCAACCTACAATGAGCAGTTCTTC	CASSPPLAGGPTYNEQFF
TRBV19	TRBJ1-3	NA	NA	TGTGCCACCCGGCGGGCTGGAAACACCATATATTTT	CATRRAGNTIYF
TRBV3-1/TRBV3-2	TRBJ1-2	NA	NA	TGTGCCAGCAGCCAAGATCGTGGGGGCCCTAACTATGGCTACACCTTC	CASSQDRGGPNYGYTF
TRBV30	TRBJ1-2	NA	NA	TGTGCCTGGAGTGTACTTACAGACTATGGCTACACCTTC	CAWSVLTDYGYTF
TRBV27	TRBJ1-6	NA	NA	TGTGCCAGCAGTTTAAGGGAGTGGTCACCCCTCCACTTT	CASSLREWSPLHF
TRBV7-7	TRBJ2-7	NA	NA	TGTGCCAGCAGCCCCGGGACTGCTACCTACGAGCAGTACTTC	CASSPGTATYEQYF
TRBV6-5	TRBJ1-1	few	NA	TGTGCCAGCATCAGGGACACTGAAGCTTTCTTT	CASIRDTEAFF
TRBV3-1/TRBV3-2	TRBJ1-2	NA	NA	TGTGCCAGCAGCCAAGGGGGTCGCAGGGAAGCCTATGGCTACACCTTC	CASSQGGRREAYGYTF
TRBV30	TRBJ2-6	few	TRBD1	TGTGCCTGGAGTGTAGACAGGGGGCAAACTGGGGCCAACGTCCTGACTTTC	CAWSVDRGQTGANVLTF
TRBV18	TRBJ1-3	NA	TRBD1	TGTGCCAGCTCACCAGGGACAGGGCCTGGAAACACCATATATTTT	CASSPGTGPGNTIYF
TRBV15	TRBJ2-7	NA	TRBD2	TGTGCCACCAGCAGAACACTAGCGGGGGGGCTCGAGCAGTACTTC	CATSRTLAGGLEQYF
TRBV2	TRBJ2-1	NA	NA	TGTGCCAGCAGTGAGGAGACAGCAGTAGACAATGAGCAGTTCTTC	CASSEETAVDNEQFF
TRBV19	TRBJ2-7	NA	NA	TGTGCCAGTAGCTCTTTTCCCAGGGGCGCGACATCCTACGAGCAGTACTTC	CASSSFPRGATSYEQYF
TRBV7-2	TRBJ1-1	NA	NA	TGTGCCAGCACACCAGGGGCTCGGGCTGAAGCTTTCTTT	CASTPGARAEAFF